Sequencing of this T cell receptor (beta chain) was carried out in a study of cytomegalovirus exposure and HLA in healthy donors (dated by TCRdb to about 2017). In the study overall: In an earlier analysis of some 550 of the donors, under 300 Gb of sequence data and 100 million or so unique TCR beta sequences from about 180 million T cells were reported. To predict cytomegalovirus infection status, the study combined high-throughput TCR immunosequencing, statistical association of individual TCRs with disease status, and machine learning. Both class I and class II loci were covered by HLA typing, at four-digit resolution. In a later genetic analysis, genome-wide SNP genotypes for about 65% of the roughly 670 donors were used, and that subset was treated as a discovery cohort. The aim of the study was to test whether cataloging public T cell receptors could identify signatures of past pathogen exposure. Of the approximately 400 genotyped donors, 75% to 85% were placed in the genetic ancestry cluster associated with self-reported Caucasian donors. A few DR-DQ haplotypes were handled as single units for association and clustering because linkage in the cohort was strong. A later analysis re-analyzed previously published TCR beta repertoires from approximately 700 donors and added high-resolution HLA genotyping to study TCR occurrence patterns. In addition to the first cohort of 650 to 800 subjects, a separate validation cohort of 130 or so different subjects was used. Donor age, sex, ethnicity and CMV serostatus were compiled together with the repertoire data. Roughly 290 gigabases of sequencing data and tens of millions of unique TCR sequences made up an early release that covered roughly 670 HLA-typed donors. An earlier analysis of some 500 of the donors applied high-throughput TCR beta sequencing to assess whether each TCR beta V gene segment acted as functional or pseudogenic. Typing coverage differed by locus: A, B, C, DRB1 and DQB1 were typed in roughly 620-630 donors, DQA1 in approximately 520, DPA1 in roughly 590, and DPB1 in 400 to 490. Across 398 genotyped donors of the cohort, an average of roughly 200,000 unique TCR beta nucleotide sequences per donor were sequenced, and about a sixth of those sequences were non-productive. Rather than drawing on any new phenotypic data, the later analysis identified candidate immune exposures from TCR beta sequences and the way those sequences occurred across donors. Every discovery cohort repertoire had been produced on one sequencing platform. The study profiled the T cell repertoires of under 850 subjects by immunosequencing and related them to cytomegalovirus serostatus. Results and caveats for the whole study, not just this receptor: Correlated functional status among segregating V segments might be attributable to linkage disequilibrium, but an unknown experimental factor could not be ruled out. Only TCR beta chains were sequenced in this cohort, and the absence of alpha or paired-chain data limited detectable features. An earlier analysis of 587 of the donors showed that most TCR beta V segments appeared in productive rearrangements either about 90% or about 30% of the time, which broadly matched IMGT annotations. A total of about 150 TCR beta chains were listed by the study as associated with cytomegalovirus. Compared with equally common non-associated chains, HLA-associated TCR beta chains in a later analysis were more clonally expanded and had lower generation probabilities. In vitro tests confirmed that a few of the cytomegalovirus-associated TCR beta chains recognize cytomegalovirus antigens. Compared with the approximately 700-donor mean, donors in an Asian-associated ancestry cluster had fewer N-insertions in productive TCRs, according to a later genetic analysis. A further reported finding was that TCR beta sequences accurately predicted the HLA-A and HLA-B alleles for most subjects in the first cohort. The authors suggested that the approach could potentially be generalized to other disease states and immunological phenotypes. Across donors, most TCR sequences were observed very rarely, whereas some public TCRs were present in many individuals. A later genetic analysis associated a missense DCLRE1C variant with V-gene and J-gene trimming of TCR beta chains, and an independent cohort replicated the association. A group of highly shared sequence variants was considered likely to be a technical artifact of the sequencing pipeline. In a later analysis, 16,951 TCR beta sequences were associated with specific HLA alleles at a false discovery rate of 0.05. Some IMGT-functional V segments, including TRBV6-2 and TRBV6-3, could not be told apart with the 87-base-pair reads, so those segments were excluded. Because HLA typing was missing for some donors at each locus, association tests included only the typed subset. Roughly uniform sequencing depth across donors was assumed in presence/absence analyses, although this assumption may not hold. The classifier was reported to diagnose cytomegalovirus status with high specificity and sensitivity in both the original and validation cohorts. According to a later analysis, TCR association rates differed among HLA loci, with DRB1 alleles showing the most associated TCRs and HLA-C alleles showing the fewest. A later analysis found that most CMV-associated TCR beta chains appeared HLA-restricted, with HLA associations seemingly driven largely by CMV exposure. CMV serostatus was the only immune exposure information available for the cohort. The earlier analysis of some 540 of the donors excluded 15 to 20 rarely observed V segments, including chromosome 9 orphons, because counts were too low. Strong co-occurrence of HLA alleles, especially DR and DQ, made assigning TCR associations to individual alleles difficult. Several of the top co-occurrence clusters appeared to be linked to parvovirus B19, influenza, CMV and Epstein-Barr virus, according to a later analysis.

Unmatched junction bases come to 9, with V trimmed by 0 bases and J by 7 bases. The germline V gene encodes CDR1 SGDLS and CDR2 YYNGEE. Counted from cysteine to phenylalanine, this CDR3 has 15 amino acids. Only CDR3 DNA remains: 45 bases, in frame from the first base. Note on this clone: The specificity of this receptor is unknown. Base qualities are not at hand, and no much larger clone is one base apart.

The library was made by the immunoSEQ multiplex PCR assay. The multiplex PCR relied on a mix of 60 forward primers for TCR Vbeta segments and 13 reverse primers for TCR Jbeta segments. Amplification of the CDR3 region of rearranged TCR beta genes was performed with a multiplex PCR assay on genomic DNA. The Illumina HiSeq System was used to sequence the amplified TCR beta libraries as 87-base-pair reads. From the authors' description of their analysis: In a later analysis, some 80 million unique TCR beta chains were counted across the 500 to 850 repertoires, and roughly 10 million of these chains were shared by at least two donors. A nearest-neighbor algorithm error-corrected the raw reads and collapsed the reads into unique sequences, merging closely related sequences to remove PCR and sequencing errors. Alignment of CDR3 sequences to IMGT reference sequences was used to assign V, D and J gene segments. Each retained sequence needed at least a six-nucleotide match to both a V gene segment and a J gene segment. Rearrangements were classified as productive when the CDR3 lacked stop codons and remained in frame with V and J, and all other rearrangements were classified as non-productive. Following IMGT convention, CDR3 was defined as the stretch from the second conserved V-encoded cysteine up to the conserved J-encoded phenylalanine. Sequences without an unambiguous match to a single V gene segment were excluded from the earlier analysis of approximately 560 of the donors. In an earlier analysis of around 590 of the donors, a V segment was called functional when productive rearrangements were above 56.7%, and segregating when the standard deviation between donors exceeded 5%. A statistical classification framework was built to diagnose cytomegalovirus status from the catalog of TCR beta chain sequences. In a later analysis, TCR nucleotide sequences were compared against IMGT/GENE-DB human TR gene sequences so that V and J genes could be assigned. Using the TCRdist pipeline, a later analysis assigned CDR3 sequences along with most-parsimonious VDJ recombination scenarios. In a later analysis, each TCR beta chain was defined by its CDR3 amino acid sequence together with its V-gene family, and reads without a unique V-gene family were excluded. A later analysis removed several hundred highly shared, low-generation-probability nucleotide sequences to deal with suspected cross-contamination and a sequencing artifact. In a later analysis, a clonal expansion index was calculated for each public chain from normalized within-repertoire ranks of inferred template counts. Generation probabilities in a later analysis came from a VDJ recombination model fitted to out-of-frame rearrangements, and those results were checked against IGoR. In a later analysis, hypergeometric tests were used to score TCR-TCR, TCR-HLA and TCR-CMV co-occurrence, with a repertoire-size bias correction applied to TCR pairs. A later analysis estimated false discovery rates by permuting HLA or CMV assignments 20 times. In a later analysis, co-occurring TCRs were grouped with DBSCAN, and TCRdist sequence similarity was added when clustering was performed within HLA-allele-positive subsets. Co-occurrence clustering excluded repertoires with fewer than 30,000 or more than 120,000 public chains, plus five with anomalous nucleotide sharing. TCRdb carries this immuneACCESS record with in-frame sequences only. Its versions omit some clonotypes, under half of them owing to an unresolved V gene in the studies checked, with the rest unexplained. V and J calls and clone size follow that table, whereas D and trimming were derived from the DNA. This sample holds over 100,000 clones; over 65% were observed only once. 2.5% to 3% of the sample is held by the ten biggest clonotypes.

In total, 500 to 700 healthy bone marrow donors made up the cohort. At the time of sampling, all cohort members were nominally healthy, though unrecorded immune exposures were likely present. The donor was CMV seronegative and belonged to the group of 320 or so seronegative cohort members. Each donor provided a peripheral blood sample, and peripheral blood mononuclear cells were used for TCR beta sequencing. The Qiagen DNeasy Blood Extraction Kit was used to extract genomic DNA from the blood cell samples. The rearrangement combines TRBV9 with TRBJ1-2; 7 bases in between match TRBD1. The receptor's source is a man aged 35 to 55 in good health and CMV-seronegative. The sequencing input was PBMCs. The bases are TGTGCCAGCAGCGTAGCGTGGGGGAAGGGGGCTGGCTACACCTTC. Translation gives CASSVAWGKGAGYTF.